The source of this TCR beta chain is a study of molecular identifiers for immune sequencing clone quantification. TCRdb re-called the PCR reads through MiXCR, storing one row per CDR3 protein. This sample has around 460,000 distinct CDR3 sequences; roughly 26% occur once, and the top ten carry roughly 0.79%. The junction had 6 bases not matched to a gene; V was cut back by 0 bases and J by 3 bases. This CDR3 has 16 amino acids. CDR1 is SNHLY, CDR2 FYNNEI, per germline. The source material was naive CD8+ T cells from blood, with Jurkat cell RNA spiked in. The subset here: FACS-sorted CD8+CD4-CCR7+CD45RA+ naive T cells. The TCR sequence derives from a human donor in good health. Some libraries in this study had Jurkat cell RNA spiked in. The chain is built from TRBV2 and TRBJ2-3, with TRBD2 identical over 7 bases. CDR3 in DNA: TGTGCCAGCAGTGAAGCGGGCGGGAGAGGGACAGATACGCAGTATTTT. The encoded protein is CASSEAGGRGTDTQYF.